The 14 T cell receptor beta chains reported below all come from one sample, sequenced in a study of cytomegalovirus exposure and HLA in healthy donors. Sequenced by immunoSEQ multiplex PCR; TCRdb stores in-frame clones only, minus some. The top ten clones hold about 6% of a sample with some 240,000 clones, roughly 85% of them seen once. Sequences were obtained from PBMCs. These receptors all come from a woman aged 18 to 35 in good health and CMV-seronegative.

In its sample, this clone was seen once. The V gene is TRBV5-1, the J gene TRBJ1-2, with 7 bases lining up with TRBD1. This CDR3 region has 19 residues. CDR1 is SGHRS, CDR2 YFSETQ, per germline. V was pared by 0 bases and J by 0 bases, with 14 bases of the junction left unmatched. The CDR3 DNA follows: TGCGCCAGCAGCTTGGGACGCAGGACAGGTGACCTTACTAACTATGGCTACACCTTC. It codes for CASSLGRRTGDLTNYGYTF.

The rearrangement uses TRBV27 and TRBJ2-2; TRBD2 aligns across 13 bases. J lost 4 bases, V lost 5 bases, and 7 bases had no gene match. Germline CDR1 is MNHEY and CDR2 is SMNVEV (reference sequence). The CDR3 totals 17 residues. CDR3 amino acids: CASSILAGGRVTGELFF. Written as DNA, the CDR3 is TGTGCCAGCAGTATACTAGCGGGAGGGAGGGTCACCGGGGAGCTGTTTTTT.

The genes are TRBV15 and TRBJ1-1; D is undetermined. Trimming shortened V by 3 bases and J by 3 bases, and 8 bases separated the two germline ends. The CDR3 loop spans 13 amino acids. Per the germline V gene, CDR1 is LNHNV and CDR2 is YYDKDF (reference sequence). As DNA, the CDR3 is TGTGCCACCAGCAGTCCGGCGCACACTGAAGCTTTCTTT. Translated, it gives CATSSPAHTEAFF.

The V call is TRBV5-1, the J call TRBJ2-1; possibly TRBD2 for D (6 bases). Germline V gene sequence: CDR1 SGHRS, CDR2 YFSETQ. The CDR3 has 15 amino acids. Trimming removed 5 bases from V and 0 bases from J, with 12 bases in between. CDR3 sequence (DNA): TGCGCCAGCAGTCCGGGACTGAGCTCCTACAATGAGCAGTTCTTC. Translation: CASSPGLSSYNEQFF.

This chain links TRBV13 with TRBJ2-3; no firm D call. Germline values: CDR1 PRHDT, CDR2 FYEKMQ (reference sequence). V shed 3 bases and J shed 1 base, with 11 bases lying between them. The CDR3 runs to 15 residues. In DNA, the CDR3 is TGTGCCAGCAGCTTCCCGGCTGCGGGCACAGATACGCAGTATTTT. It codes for CASSFPAAGTDTQYF.

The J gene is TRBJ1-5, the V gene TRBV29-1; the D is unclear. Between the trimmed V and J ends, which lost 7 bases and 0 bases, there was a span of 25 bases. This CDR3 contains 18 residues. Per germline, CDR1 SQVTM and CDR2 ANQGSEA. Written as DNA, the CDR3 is TGCAGCGCTTATGTGGCAGGCAGAGACGAACATAGCAATCAGCCCCAGCATTTT. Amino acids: CSAYVAGRDEHSNQPQHF.

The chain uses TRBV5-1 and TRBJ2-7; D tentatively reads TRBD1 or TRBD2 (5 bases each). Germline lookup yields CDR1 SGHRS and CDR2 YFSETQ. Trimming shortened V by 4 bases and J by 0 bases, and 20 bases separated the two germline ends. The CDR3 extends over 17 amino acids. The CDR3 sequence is CASSPGGGIRSSYEQYF. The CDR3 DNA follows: TGCGCCAGCAGCCCGGGTGGGGGTATAAGGAGCTCCTACGAGCAGTACTTC.

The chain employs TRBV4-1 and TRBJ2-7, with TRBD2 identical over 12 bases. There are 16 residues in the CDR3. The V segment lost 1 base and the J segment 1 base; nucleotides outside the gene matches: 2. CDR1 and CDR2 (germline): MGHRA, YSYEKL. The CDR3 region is CASSQGLAGVSYEQYF. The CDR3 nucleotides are TGCGCCAGCAGCCAAGGACTAGCGGGGGTATCCTACGAGCAGTACTTC.

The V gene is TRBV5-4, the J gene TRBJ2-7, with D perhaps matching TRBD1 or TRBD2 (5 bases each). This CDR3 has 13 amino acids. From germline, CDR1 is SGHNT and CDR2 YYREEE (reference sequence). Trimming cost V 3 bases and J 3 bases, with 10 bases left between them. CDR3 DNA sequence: TGTGCCAGCAGCTATACGGGGCTCTACGAGCAGTACTTC. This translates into CASSYTGLYEQYF.

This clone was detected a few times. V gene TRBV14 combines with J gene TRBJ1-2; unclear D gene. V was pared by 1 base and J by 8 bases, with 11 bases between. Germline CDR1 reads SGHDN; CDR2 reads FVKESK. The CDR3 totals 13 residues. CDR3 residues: CASSQVAGVGYTF. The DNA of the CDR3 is TGTGCCAGCAGCCAAGTTGCCGGGGTCGGCTACACCTTC.

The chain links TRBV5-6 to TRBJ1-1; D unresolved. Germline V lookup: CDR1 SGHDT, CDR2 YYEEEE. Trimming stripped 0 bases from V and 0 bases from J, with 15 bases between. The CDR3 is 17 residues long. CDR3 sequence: CASSLVGLELMNTEAFF. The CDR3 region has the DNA TGTGCCAGCAGCTTGGTGGGATTGGAGCTCATGAACACTGAAGCTTTCTTT. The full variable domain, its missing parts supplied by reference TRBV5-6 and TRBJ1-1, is DAGVTQSPTHLIKTRGQQVTLRCSPKSGHDTVSWYQQALGQGPQFIFQYYEEEERQRGNFPDRFSGHQFPNYSSELNVNALLLGDSALYLCASSLVGLELMNTEAFFGQGTRLTVV.

The CDR3 coding sequence is TGCGCCAGCAGAAGTCGGGACAGGGGAGGGAAGCAGCCCCAGCATTTT. As protein: CASRSRDRGGKQPQHF. The chain employs TRBV4-1 and TRBJ1-5, with 10 nucleotides matching TRBD1. Per the germline V gene, CDR1 is MGHRA and CDR2 is YSYEKL. The V gene end was trimmed by 6 bases and the J gene end by 7 bases; junction bases not matched to a gene: 12. This CDR3 comprises 16 residues.

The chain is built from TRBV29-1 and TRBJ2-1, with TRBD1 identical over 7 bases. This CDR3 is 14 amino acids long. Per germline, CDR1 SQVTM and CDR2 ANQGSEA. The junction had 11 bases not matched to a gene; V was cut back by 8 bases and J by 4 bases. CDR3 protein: CSFTGQVGYNEQFF. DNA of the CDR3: TGCAGCTTTACAGGACAGGTGGGGTACAATGAGCAGTTCTTC.

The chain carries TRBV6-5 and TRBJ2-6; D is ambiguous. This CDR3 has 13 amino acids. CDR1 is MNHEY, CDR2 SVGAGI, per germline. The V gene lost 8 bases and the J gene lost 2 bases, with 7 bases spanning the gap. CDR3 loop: CASCEAGANVLTF. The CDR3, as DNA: TGTGCCAGCTGTGAAGCTGGGGCCAACGTCCTGACTTTC.